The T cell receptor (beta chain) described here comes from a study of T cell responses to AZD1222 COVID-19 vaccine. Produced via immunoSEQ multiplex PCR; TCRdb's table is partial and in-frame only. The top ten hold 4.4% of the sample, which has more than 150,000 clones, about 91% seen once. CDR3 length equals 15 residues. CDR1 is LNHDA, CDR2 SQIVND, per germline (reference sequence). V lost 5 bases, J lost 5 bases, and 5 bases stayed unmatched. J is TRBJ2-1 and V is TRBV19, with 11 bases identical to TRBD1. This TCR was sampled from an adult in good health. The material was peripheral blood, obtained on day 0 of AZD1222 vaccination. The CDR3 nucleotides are TGTGCCAGTAGTCCCGGGACAGGGGGTAACAATGAGCAGTTCTTC. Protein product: CASSPGTGGNNEQFF.